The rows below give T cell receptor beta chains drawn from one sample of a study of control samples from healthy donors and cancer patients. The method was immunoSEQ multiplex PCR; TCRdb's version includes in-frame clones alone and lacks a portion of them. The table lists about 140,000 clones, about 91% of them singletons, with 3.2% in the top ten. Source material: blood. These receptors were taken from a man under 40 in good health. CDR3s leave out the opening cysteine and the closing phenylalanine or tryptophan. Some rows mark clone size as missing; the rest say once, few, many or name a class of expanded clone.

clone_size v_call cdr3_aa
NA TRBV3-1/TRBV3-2 ASSHRDRGQPQH
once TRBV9 ASSVPSGGSYNEQF
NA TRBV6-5 ASSPGLLDTQY
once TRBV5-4 ASSLGEFGGRPTDTQY
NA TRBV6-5 ASSYSDRGFVGYT
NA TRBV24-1 ATSEENGGHQPQH
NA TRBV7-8 ASSPGTGGTYNEQF
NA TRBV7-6 ASSLTQGTEAF
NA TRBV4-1 ASSTRGTGELF
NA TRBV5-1 ASSYSPGADTQY
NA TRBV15 ATSRDQGSYEQY
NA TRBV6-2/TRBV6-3 ASSYSPPGAEQF
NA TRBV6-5 ASRGKQGTYEQY
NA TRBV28 ASSFRGAYEQY
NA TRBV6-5 AISGDNTDTQY
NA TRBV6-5 ASSTGLGGNEKLF
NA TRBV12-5 ASGFSGGSYNEQF
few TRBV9 ASSVLAGDPFTDTQY
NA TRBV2 ASSAVEHLAF
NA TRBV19 ASSIDGMKQY
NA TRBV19 ASSILGSGNQPQH
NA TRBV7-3 ASSLIAAITDTQY
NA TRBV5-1 ASSWNRGTNEKLF
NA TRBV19 ASSKGTGLTEAF
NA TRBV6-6 ASSYDQGSYQPQH
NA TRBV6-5 ASSYSENSPLH